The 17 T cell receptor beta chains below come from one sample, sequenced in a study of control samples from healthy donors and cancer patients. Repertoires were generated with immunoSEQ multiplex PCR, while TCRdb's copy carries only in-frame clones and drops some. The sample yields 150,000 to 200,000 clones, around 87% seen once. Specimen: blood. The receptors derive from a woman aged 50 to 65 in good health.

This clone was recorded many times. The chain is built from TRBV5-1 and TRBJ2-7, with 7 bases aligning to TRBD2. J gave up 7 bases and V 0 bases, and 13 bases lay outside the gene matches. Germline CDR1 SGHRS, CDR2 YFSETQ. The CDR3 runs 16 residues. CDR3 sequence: CASSLGGAGTTEEQYF. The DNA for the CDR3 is TGCGCCAGCAGCTTGGGGGGAGCGGGAACTACGGAGGAGCAGTACTTC. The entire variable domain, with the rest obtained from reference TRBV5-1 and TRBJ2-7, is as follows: KAGVTQTPRYLIKTRGQQVTLSCSPISGHRSVSWYQQTPGQGLQFLFEYFSETQRNKGNFPGRFSGRQFSNSRSEMNVSTLELGDSALYLCASSLGGAGTTEEQYFGPGTRLTVT.

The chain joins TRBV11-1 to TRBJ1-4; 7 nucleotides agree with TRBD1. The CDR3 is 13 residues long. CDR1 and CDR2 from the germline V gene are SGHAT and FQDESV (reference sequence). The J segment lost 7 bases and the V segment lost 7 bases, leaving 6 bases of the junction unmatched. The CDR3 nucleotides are TGTGCCAGCACCATGGACAGGACTGAAAAACTGTTTTTT. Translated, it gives CASTMDRTEKLFF.

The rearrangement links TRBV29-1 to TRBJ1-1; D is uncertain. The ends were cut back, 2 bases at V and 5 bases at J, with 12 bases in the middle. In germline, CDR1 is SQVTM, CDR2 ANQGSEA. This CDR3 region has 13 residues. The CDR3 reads CSVEFSLGTEAFF. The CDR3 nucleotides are TGCAGCGTTGAATTTTCACTCGGAACTGAAGCTTTCTTT.

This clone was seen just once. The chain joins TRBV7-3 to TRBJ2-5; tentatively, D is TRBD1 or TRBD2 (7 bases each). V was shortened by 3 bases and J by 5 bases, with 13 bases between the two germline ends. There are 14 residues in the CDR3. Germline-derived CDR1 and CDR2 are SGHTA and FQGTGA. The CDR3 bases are TGTGCCAGCAGCTTTCAGGGGGGGAGGGAGACCCAGTACTTC. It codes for CASSFQGGRETQYF. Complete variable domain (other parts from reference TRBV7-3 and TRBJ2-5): GAGVSQTPSNKVTEKGKYVELRCDPISGHTALYWYRQSLGQGPEFLIYFQGTGAADDSGLPNDRFFAVRPEGSVSTLKIQRTERGDSAVYLCASSFQGGRETQYFGPGTRLLVL.

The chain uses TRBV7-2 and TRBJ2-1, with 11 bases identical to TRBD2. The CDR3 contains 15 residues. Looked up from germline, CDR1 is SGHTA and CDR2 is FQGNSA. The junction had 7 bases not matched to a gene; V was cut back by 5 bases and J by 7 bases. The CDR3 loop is CASSPIAGGNNEQFF. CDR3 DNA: TGTGCCAGCAGCCCCATAGCGGGGGGGAATAATGAGCAGTTCTTC.

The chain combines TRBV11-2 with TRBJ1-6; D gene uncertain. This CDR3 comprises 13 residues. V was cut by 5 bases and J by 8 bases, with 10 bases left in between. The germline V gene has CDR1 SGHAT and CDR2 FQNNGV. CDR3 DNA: TGTGCCAGCAGCCCCTCGGGAGATTCACCCCTCCACTTT. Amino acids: CASSPSGDSPLHF.

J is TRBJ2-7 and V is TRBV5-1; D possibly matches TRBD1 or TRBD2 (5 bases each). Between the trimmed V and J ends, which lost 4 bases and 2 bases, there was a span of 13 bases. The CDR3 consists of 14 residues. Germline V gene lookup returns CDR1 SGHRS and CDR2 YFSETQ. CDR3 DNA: TGCGCCAGCAGCAAACGGGACCGCGCCTACGAGCAGTACTTC. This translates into CASSKRDRAYEQYF.

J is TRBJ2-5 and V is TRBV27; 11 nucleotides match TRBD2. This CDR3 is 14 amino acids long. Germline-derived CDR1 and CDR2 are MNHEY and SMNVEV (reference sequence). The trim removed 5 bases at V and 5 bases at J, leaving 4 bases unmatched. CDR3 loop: CASSKLAGGETQYF. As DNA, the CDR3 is TGTGCCAGCAGTAAGCTAGCGGGGGGTGAGACCCAGTACTTC.

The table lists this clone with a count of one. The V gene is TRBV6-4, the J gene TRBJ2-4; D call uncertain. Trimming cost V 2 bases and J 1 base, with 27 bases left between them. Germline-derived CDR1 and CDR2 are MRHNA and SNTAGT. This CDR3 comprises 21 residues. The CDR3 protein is CASSDPSPIPPIDLAKNIQYF. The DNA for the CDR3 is TGTGCCAGCAGTGACCCGTCCCCGATTCCCCCTATTGACCTCGCCAAAAACATTCAGTACTTC.

This CDR3 reads CASSRTGGVQPQHF. The CDR3 region has the DNA TGCGCCAGCAGCCGGACAGGGGGCGTCCAGCCCCAGCATTTT. This chain connects TRBV5-1 to TRBJ1-5, with 11 bases fitting TRBD1. The germline V gene has CDR1 SGHRS and CDR2 YFSETQ. With V trimmed by 4 bases and J by 7 bases, 4 bases remained unmatched. This CDR3 is 14 amino acids long.

DNA for the CDR3: TGTGCCAGCAGGGCGCGGGGCCTTAGCTACAATGAGCAGTTCTTC. It yields the protein CASRARGLSYNEQFF. The rearrangement joins TRBV27 to TRBJ2-1; tentative D call: TRBD2 (6 bases). Per the germline V gene, CDR1 is MNHEY and CDR2 is SMNVEV (reference sequence). V lost 6 bases and J 3 bases, leaving 15 bases between the germline ends. The CDR3 is made up of 15 amino acids.

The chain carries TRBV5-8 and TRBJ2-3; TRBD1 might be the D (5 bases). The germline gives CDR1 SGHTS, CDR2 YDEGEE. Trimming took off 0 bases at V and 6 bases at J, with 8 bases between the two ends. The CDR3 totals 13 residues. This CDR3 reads CASSLDRTDTQYF. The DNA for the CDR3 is TGTGCCAGCAGCTTGGACAGGACGGATACGCAGTATTTT. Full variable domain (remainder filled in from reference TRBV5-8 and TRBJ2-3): EAGVTQSPTHLIKTRGQQATLRCSPISGHTSVYWYQQALGLGLQFLLWYDEGEERNRGNFPPRFSGRQFPNYSSELNVNALELEDSALYLCASSLDRTDTQYFGPGTRLTVL.

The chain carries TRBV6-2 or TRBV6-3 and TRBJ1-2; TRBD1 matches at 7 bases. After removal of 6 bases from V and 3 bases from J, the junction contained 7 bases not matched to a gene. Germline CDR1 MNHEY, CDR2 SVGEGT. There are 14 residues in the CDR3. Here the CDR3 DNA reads TGTGCCAGCAGCAGAAGGGACAGCCACTATGGCTACACCTTC. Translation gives CASSRRDSHYGYTF.

This CDR3 reads CASRGGGRGVGEQYF. CDR3 nucleotides: TGTGCCAGCAGGGGTGGTGGCCGAGGGGTTGGGGAGCAGTACTTC. The V call is TRBV6-5, the J call TRBJ2-7, with D perhaps TRBD1 or TRBD2 (5 bases each). The V and J ends lost 6 bases and 7 bases respectively, with 22 bases between them. The V gene's germline CDR1 is MNHEY and CDR2 SVGAGI. The CDR3 spans 15 residues.

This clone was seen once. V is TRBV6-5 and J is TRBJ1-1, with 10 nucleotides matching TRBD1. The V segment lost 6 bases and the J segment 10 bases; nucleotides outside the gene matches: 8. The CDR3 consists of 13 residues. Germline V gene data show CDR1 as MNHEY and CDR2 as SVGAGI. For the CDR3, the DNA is TGTGCCAGCAGGTTGGACAGGGGGTCGGTAGCTTTCTTT. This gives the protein CASRLDRGSVAFF.

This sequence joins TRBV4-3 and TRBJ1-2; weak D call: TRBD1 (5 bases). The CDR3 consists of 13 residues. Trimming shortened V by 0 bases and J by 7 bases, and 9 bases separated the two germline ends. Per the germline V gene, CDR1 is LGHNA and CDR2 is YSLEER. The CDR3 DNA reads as TGCGCCAGCAGCCAAGATGAACAGGCTGGCTACACCTTC. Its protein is CASSQDEQAGYTF.

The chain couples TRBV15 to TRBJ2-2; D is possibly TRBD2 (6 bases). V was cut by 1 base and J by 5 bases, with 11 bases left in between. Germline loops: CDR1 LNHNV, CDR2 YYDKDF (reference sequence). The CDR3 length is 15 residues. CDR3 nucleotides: TGTGCCACCAGCAGAGCGGGGGTCGGAACCGGGGAGCTGTTTTTT. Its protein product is CATSRAGVGTGELFF.